The 10 T cell receptor beta chains below all came from one sample that was sequenced in a study of tumor and adjacent non-tumor tissue in lung cancer. Three rounds of nested PCR, following a modified ARM-PCR protocol, produced the TCRbeta library. TCRdb used MiXCR to reprocess the multiplex PCR reads, holding one entry per CDR3 protein. The sample has roughly 120,000 distinct CDR3 sequences, 62% seen once; the top ten hold 15% to 20%. This sample's RNA came from whole unsorted tissue. More than 3 cm separated this lung sample from the edge of the tumor. Sequencing input: distant non-tumor lung tissue. All receptors derive from a man between 60 and 75 years old with non-small cell lung cancer.

A note on this clonotype: One junction end does not reproduce the germline sequence, and a read error may be involved. The chain employs TRBV6-5 and TRBJ2-6; D is possibly TRBD1 (6 bases). Germline loops: CDR1 MNHEY, CDR2 SVGAGI. The CDR3 has 19 residues. The CDR3 DNA follows: TGTGTCAGCAGTTATTACGACAGGTGGCCGACCTCTGGGGCCAACGTCCTGACTTTC. This encodes CVSSYYDRWPTSGANVLTF.

This clonotype was seen only a few times. A read error is possible here, since a much larger clone lies one base away. The chain has TRBV5-6 and TRBJ2-1; no reliable D call. V lost 5 bases to trimming and J lost 5 bases, with 11 bases between them. Germline V gene data show CDR1 as SGHDT and CDR2 as YYEEEE. The CDR3 runs 13 residues. The DNA of the CDR3 is TGTGCCAGCAGTTTCTCTAGGGACAATGAGCAGTTCTTC. It yields the protein CASSFSRDNEQFF.

CDR3 bases: TGCAGCATGGTGGGGACAAGCGGGAGTGAGCAGTTCTTC. Translation gives CSMVGTSGSEQFF. This rearrangement joins TRBV29-1 to TRBJ2-1, with 8 bases identical to TRBD2. The germline CDR1 and CDR2 sequences are SQVTM and ANQGSEA. With V trimmed by 8 bases and J by 9 bases, 12 bases remained unmatched. The CDR3 contains 13 residues.

Note on this clonotype: A read error is possible here, since a much larger clone lies one base away. This rearrangement joins TRBV6-2 or TRBV6-3 to TRBJ2-1, with 14 bases aligning to TRBD2. Germline V gives CDR1 MNHEY, CDR2 SVGEGT. The CDR3 runs 18 residues. The CDR3 here is CASSFLTSGRAEGYERFF. CDR3 sequence (DNA): TGTGCCAGCAGTTTCTTGACTAGCGGGAGGGCCGAGGGGTATGAGCGGTTCTTC.

Note on this clonotype: One end of the junction varies from germline; a read error may be responsible. The chain links TRBV12-3 or TRBV12-4 to TRBJ2-3, with D perhaps matching TRBD2 (5 bases). The CDR3 covers 13 residues. The DNA for the CDR3 is TGTGCCAGCAGGGCGCCGGGATCGAATACGCGGTATTTT. This gives the protein CASRAPGSNTRYF.

About this clonotype: A read error is possible here, since a much larger clone lies one base away. The V gene is TRBV11-2, the J gene TRBJ2-1, with TRBD1 matching over 8 bases. The CDR3 is made up of 15 amino acids. Germline lookup yields CDR1 SGHAT and CDR2 FQNNGV. Here the CDR3 DNA reads TGTACCAGCAGCGCCTACGGACAGGGAACCAATGAGCAGTTCTTC. Translation: CTSSAYGQGTNEQFF.

V and J are TRBV7-9 and TRBJ2-1, with 11 bases that match TRBD2. The length of the CDR3 is 16 residues. The germline gives CDR1 SEHNR, CDR2 FQNEAQ (reference sequence). The V and J ends lost 5 bases and 7 bases, in that order; junction bases with no gene match: 10. The CDR3 nucleotides are TGTGCCAGCAGCCCGACTAGCGGGATAGGAAAGAATGAGCAGTTCTTC. Translating it yields CASSPTSGIGKNEQFF.

Note on this clonotype: Compared with germline, one end of the junction differs, possibly owing to a read error. This chain connects TRBV11-3 to TRBJ2-6, with D perhaps given as TRBD1 or TRBD2 (5 bases each). This CDR3 has 17 residues. CDR1 SGHNT and CDR2 YENEEA come from the germline V gene. The CDR3 coding sequence is TGTGCCAGGAGCTTAGGGACGGGCACCTCTGGGGCCAACGTCCTGACTTTC. This sequence encodes CARSLGTGTSGANVLTF.

Ten or more counts support this clonotype. CDR3 protein: CASSPLGQGFTGELFF. CDR3 nucleotides: TGTGCCAGCAGCCCCCTAGGACAGGGATTCACCGGGGAGCTGTTTTTT. J is TRBJ2-2 and V is TRBV28; 8 bases fit TRBD1. Germline values: CDR1 MDHEN, CDR2 SYDVKM. The CDR3 covers 16 residues. V shed 6 bases and J 4 bases; nucleotides not matched to a gene: 10. Looking up the rest from reference TRBV28 and TRBJ2-2 gives the full variable domain: DVKVTQSSRYLVKRTGEKVFLECVQDMDHENMFWYRQDPGLGLRLIYFSYDVKMKEKGDIPEGYSVSREKKERFSLILESASTNQTSMYLCASSPLGQGFTGELFFGEGSRLTVL.

The gene calls are TRBV11-2 and TRBJ1-1, with 7 bases aligning to TRBD1. Trimming took 6 bases from V and 3 from J; bases not matched to a gene: 7. The CDR3 has 14 residues. CDR1 is SGHAT and CDR2 is FQNNGV in the germline V gene. This chain's CDR3 is CASRPGGQYTEAFF. DNA of the CDR3: TGTGCCAGCAGACCCGGGGGACAGTACACTGAAGCTTTCTTT.